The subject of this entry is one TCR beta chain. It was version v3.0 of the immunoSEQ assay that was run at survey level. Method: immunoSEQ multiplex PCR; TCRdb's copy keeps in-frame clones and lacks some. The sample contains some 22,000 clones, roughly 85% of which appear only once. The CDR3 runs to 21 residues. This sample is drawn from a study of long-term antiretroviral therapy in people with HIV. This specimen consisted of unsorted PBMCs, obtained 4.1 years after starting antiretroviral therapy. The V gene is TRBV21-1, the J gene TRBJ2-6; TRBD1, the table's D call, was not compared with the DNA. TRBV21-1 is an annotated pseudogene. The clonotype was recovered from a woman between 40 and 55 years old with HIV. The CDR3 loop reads CASSKVAGTVISSSGANVLTF. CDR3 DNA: TGTGCCAGCAGCAAAGTCGCGGGGACAGTAATAAGCAGCTCTGGGGCCAACGTCCTGACTTTC.